The 29 T cell receptor beta chains below all came from one sample that was sequenced in a study of vaccination effects on CD4 cells after COVID-19. Using immunoSEQ multiplex PCR, the repertoire was profiled, and TCRdb retains in-frame clones only, with some absent. Counted here are about 50,000 clones, 74% occurring once; the ten biggest clones make up approximately 5.4%. Their specific antigens are unknown. Upon completion of approximately ten days in culture, CD4+ T cells were isolated. The infection with SARS-CoV-2 (confirmed by PCR) occurred in this person between March and December 2020. Participants completed two doses of the BNT162b2 or mRNA-1273 vaccine. Sequenced here: CD4+ T cells from PBMCs cultured without peptide, sampled after COVID-19 vaccination. The receptors shown here come from a human donor who had a prior SARS-CoV-2 infection.

The chain is built from TRBV5-1 and TRBJ2-7, with a tentative D call TRBD1 (6 bases). With 2 bases removed from V and 6 bases from J, the gap between germline ends came to 15 bases. CDR3 length equals 14 residues. Germline assignment: CDR1 SGHRS and CDR2 YFSETQ. The CDR3, as DNA: TGCGCCAGCAGCTTCAACCCGACAGGCCTCGAGCAGTACTTC. This codes for CASSFNPTGLEQYF.

J is TRBJ1-3 and V is TRBV4-1, with 7 bases that match TRBD1. Germline loops: CDR1 MGHRA, CDR2 YSYEKL. The trim removed 1 base at V and 0 bases at J, leaving 6 bases unmatched. The CDR3 runs to 17 residues. The CDR3 here is CASSQAGQFNSGNTIYF. The CDR3 nucleotides read TGCGCCAGCAGCCAAGCGGGACAGTTCAACTCTGGAAACACCATATATTTT.

This clone was found once. The rearrangement joins TRBV7-2 to TRBJ1-4; D remains unclear. The CDR3 runs to 15 residues. The V gene's germline CDR1 is SGHTA and CDR2 FQGNSA. V was shortened by 0 bases and J by 5 bases, with 10 bases between the two germline ends. The DNA for the CDR3 is TGTGCCAGCAGCTTAGCCAGGACGCTGAATGAAAAACTGTTTTTT. Protein product: CASSLARTLNEKLFF. Full variable domain (remainder filled in from reference TRBV7-2 and TRBJ1-4): GAGVSQSPSNKVTEKGKDVELRCDPISGHTALYWYRQSLGQGLEFLIYFQGNSAPDKSGLPSDRFSAERTGGSVSTLTIQRTQQEDSAVYLCASSLARTLNEKLFFGSGTQLSVL.

V gene TRBV2 combines with J gene TRBJ1-2; no firm D call. V was cut by 4 bases and J by 2 bases, with 11 bases left in between. The CDR3 extends over 14 amino acids. CDR1 and CDR2 (germline): SNHLY, FYNNEI. The CDR3 DNA is TGTGCCAGCAGTGTATCTAGCCCGAACTATGGCTACACCTTC. Its protein product is CASSVSSPNYGYTF.

This clone showed up just a few times. V usage is TRBV30 and J usage is TRBJ1-5; tentative D call: TRBD1 (6 bases). This CDR3 comprises 16 residues. The V gene's germline CDR1 is GTSNPN and CDR2 SVGIG (reference sequence). V gave up 2 bases and J gave up 7 bases, with 21 bases separating them. The DNA of the CDR3 is TGTGCCTGGAGTCACCCGCAGGGGTGGATAGGGCAGCCCCAGCATTTT. Its translation: CAWSHPQGWIGQPQHF.

The genes are TRBV29-1 and TRBJ2-7; D is possibly TRBD1 or TRBD2 (5 bases each). Between the trimmed V and J ends, which lost 4 bases and 5 bases, there was a span of 12 bases. The CDR3 is made up of 12 amino acids. Germline V gene sequence: CDR1 SQVTM, CDR2 ANQGSEA. The CDR3 region is CSVGRDGDEQYF. DNA of the CDR3: TGCAGCGTTGGAAGGGACGGCGACGAGCAGTACTTC.

The J gene is TRBJ1-2, the V gene TRBV29-1, with TRBD1 matching 7 bases. Losses at the gene ends were 8 bases for V and 3 bases for J; bases not matched to a gene: 9. The CDR3 contains 13 residues. Looked up from germline, CDR1 is SQVTM and CDR2 is ANQGSEA. CDR3: CSSSRDSYYGYTF. CDR3 nucleotide sequence: TGCAGCTCAAGCCGGGACAGCTACTATGGCTACACCTTC.

This clone was found once. The V call is TRBV5-1, the J call TRBJ1-1; D call uncertain. The length of the CDR3 is 15 residues. Germline V gene data show CDR1 as SGHRS and CDR2 as YFSETQ. V dropped 0 bases and J dropped 0 bases, with 9 bases sitting between them. DNA of the CDR3: TGCGCCAGCAGCTTGGGCCGGGCTATGAACACTGAAGCTTTCTTT. Its translation is CASSLGRAMNTEAFF.

The rearrangement joins TRBV11-2 to TRBJ2-3; D ambiguous. Trimming removed 0 bases at V and 0 bases at J, with 7 bases between. Germline loops: CDR1 SGHAT, CDR2 FQNNGV. The length of the CDR3 is 15 residues. CDR3 sequence: CASSLDFPSTDTQYF. The CDR3 DNA sequence: TGTGCCAGCAGCTTAGACTTCCCGAGCACAGATACGCAGTATTTT.

The J gene is TRBJ2-5, the V gene TRBV12-3 or TRBV12-4; the D is unclear. The CDR3 loop spans 11 amino acids. The germline V and J ends were trimmed by 3 bases and 5 bases, with 4 bases remaining between them. This CDR3 is CASSFRETQYF. CDR3 nucleotide sequence: TGTGCCAGCAGTTTCAGGGAGACCCAGTACTTC.

The chain is built from TRBV4-2 and TRBJ2-3; D gene ambiguous. This CDR3 is built from 14 residues. Looked up from germline, CDR1 is LGHNA and CDR2 is YNFKEQ. V lost 2 bases and J lost 2, with 8 bases in between. CDR3 region: CASSQSANTDTQYF. DNA for the CDR3: TGTGCCAGCAGCCAATCGGCTAACACAGATACGCAGTATTTT.

The chain joins TRBV5-5 to TRBJ1-3; 7 positions match TRBD1. Germline V gives CDR1 SGHKS, CDR2 YYEKEE (reference sequence). Trimming took 6 bases from V and 0 from J; bases not matched to a gene: 9. The CDR3 has 16 amino acids. CDR3 sequence (DNA): TGTGCCAGCACCCGGGGACAGCCGAGCTCTGGAAACACCATATATTTT. Its protein is CASTRGQPSSGNTIYF. Supplemented by reference TRBV5-5 and TRBJ1-3, the full variable domain reads DAGVTQSPTHLIKTRGQQVTLRCSPISGHKSVSWYQQVLGQGPQFIFQYYEKEERGRGNFPDRFSARQFPNYSSELNVNALLLGDSALYLCASTRGQPSSGNTIYFGEGSWLTVV.

This chain joins TRBV6-2 or TRBV6-3 and TRBJ2-1, with D perhaps matching TRBD1 (7 bases). Germline values: CDR1 MNHEY, CDR2 SVGEGT. V was pared by 0 bases and J by 4 bases, with 25 bases between. The CDR3 length is 20 residues. The CDR3 protein is CASSYSQGGGLRSDYNEQFF. The CDR3, as DNA: TGTGCCAGCAGTTACTCGCAGGGGGGTGGGTTAAGATCCGATTACAATGAGCAGTTCTTC.

This sequence joins TRBV18 and TRBJ2-7; a possible D gene is TRBD2 (6 bases). Germline CDR1 reads KGHSH; CDR2 reads LQKENI. The V end was cut by 5 bases, the J end by 3 bases, with 11 bases between. The CDR3 totals 13 residues. CDR3 DNA sequence: TGTGCCAGCTCAGAGGTCGGGGGCTACGAGCAGTACTTC. It yields the protein CASSEVGGYEQYF. The full variable domain, in which reference TRBV18 and TRBJ2-7 provide the parts outside the CDR3, is NAGVMQNPRHLVRRRGQEARLRCSPMKGHSHVYWYRQLPEEGLKFMVYLQKENIIDESGMPKERFSAEFPKEGPSILRIQQVVRGDSAAYFCASSEVGGYEQYFGPGTRLTVT.

This clone was seen a handful of times. The chain has TRBV30 and TRBJ2-7, with D uncertain. The CDR3 has 15 residues. V dropped 1 base and J dropped 2 bases, with 15 bases sitting between them. Germline V CDR1 and CDR2: GTSNPN, SVGIG (reference sequence). This CDR3 reads CAWSGSRGSAYEQYF. The CDR3 DNA follows: TGTGCCTGGAGTGGATCCCGAGGTAGTGCCTACGAGCAGTACTTC.

The chain combines TRBV7-3 with TRBJ1-1; D gene unclear. Per the germline V gene, CDR1 is SGHTA and CDR2 is FQGTGA. CDR3 length: 14 amino acids. V gave up 0 bases and J gave up 8 bases, with 13 bases separating them. The CDR3 coding sequence is TGTGCCAGCAGCTTAACCTACGACGGTAAAGAAGCTTTCTTT. This sequence encodes CASSLTYDGKEAFF. The entire variable domain, with the rest obtained from reference TRBV7-3 and TRBJ1-1, is as follows: GAGVSQTPSNKVTEKGKYVELRCDPISGHTALYWYRQSLGQGPEFLIYFQGTGAADDSGLPNDRFFAVRPEGSVSTLKIQRTERGDSAVYLCASSLTYDGKEAFFGQGTRLTVV.

The chain uses TRBV3-1 (or the pseudogene TRBV3-2) and TRBJ2-7, with D perhaps matching TRBD1 or TRBD2 (5 bases each). The V gene's germline CDR1 is LGHDT and CDR2 YNNKEL (reference sequence). The CDR3 length is 14 residues. V dropped 3 bases and J dropped 9 bases, with 18 bases sitting between them. The CDR3 loop reads CASSHIPRAGAQYF. CDR3 DNA sequence: TGTGCCAGCAGCCACATCCCTCGGGCCGGGGCGCAGTACTTC.

The chain links TRBV5-8 to TRBJ2-3, with TRBD2 matching over 7 bases. Germline CDR1 is SGHTS and CDR2 is YDEGEE. This CDR3 contains 14 residues. Unmatched junction bases numbered 6, after V lost 4 bases and J lost 4 bases. The CDR3 DNA reads TGTGCCAGCAGCACCGGGACTATGTCAGATACGCAGTATTTT. Its protein is CASSTGTMSDTQYF.

This chain joins TRBV6-5 and TRBJ2-3; D perhaps matches TRBD2 (5 bases). CDR1 is MNHEY and CDR2 is SVGAGI in the germline V gene. The CDR3 runs to 12 residues. Deletions cut 8 bases from V and 1 base from J, with 7 bases between. In DNA form, the CDR3 reads TGTGCCAGCCAGAGGGGCACAGATACGCAGTATTTT. It is translated as CASQRGTDTQYF.

This clone was detected only a few times. V is TRBV4-3 and J is TRBJ2-3; the match to TRBD1 covers 8 bases. V lost 2 bases, J lost 3 bases, and 1 base stayed unmatched. This CDR3 is 14 amino acids long. Germline CDR1 reads LGHNA; CDR2 reads YSLEER. The CDR3 DNA sequence: TGCGCCAGCAGCCAAAGGGACAGGACAGATACGCAGTATTTT. As protein: CASSQRDRTDTQYF.

The chain employs TRBV5-1 and TRBJ2-3, with 8 bases lining up with TRBD1. Germline V CDR1 and CDR2: SGHRS, YFSETQ. The CDR3 is made up of 16 amino acids. J lost 0 bases, V lost 1 base, and 4 bases had no gene match. CDR3 sequence reads: CASSLIQGASTDTQYF. The CDR3, as DNA: TGCGCCAGCAGCTTGATCCAGGGGGCTAGCACAGATACGCAGTATTTT.

This clone showed up just a few times. This chain links TRBV9 with TRBJ2-5; perhaps TRBD1 as D (6 bases). Looked up from germline, CDR1 is SGDLS and CDR2 is YYNGEE. V lost 0 bases to trimming and J lost 4 bases, with 13 bases between them. This CDR3 spans 15 amino acids. CDR3 protein: CASSVDQGSGETQYF. DNA for the CDR3: TGTGCCAGCAGCGTAGACCAGGGGTCAGGAGAGACCCAGTACTTC.

The J gene is TRBJ2-7, the V gene TRBV14, with D tentatively TRBD2 (5 bases). In germline, CDR1 is SGHDN, CDR2 FVKESK. V lost 3 bases and J 4 bases, leaving 19 bases between the germline ends. The CDR3 length is 16 residues. CDR3 residues: CASSQPRGTSKYEQYF. The DNA for the CDR3 is TGTGCCAGCAGCCAGCCCCGGGGTACTAGTAAGTACGAGCAGTACTTC.

The gene calls are TRBV18 and TRBJ1-5, with a tentative D call TRBD1 (5 bases). V lost 6 bases and J 3 bases, leaving 15 bases between the germline ends. Germline assignment: CDR1 KGHSH and CDR2 LQKENI. The length of the CDR3 is 15 residues. CDR3 amino acids: CASSSGFGANQPQHF. CDR3 sequence (DNA): TGTGCCAGCTCCTCGGGATTCGGGGCCAATCAGCCCCAGCATTTT. The variable domain in full, with the rest retrieved from reference TRBV18 and TRBJ1-5, is NAGVMQNPRHLVRRRGQEARLRCSPMKGHSHVYWYRQLPEEGLKFMVYLQKENIIDESGMPKERFSAEFPKEGPSILRIQQVVRGDSAAYFCASSSGFGANQPQHFGDGTRLSIL.

The rearrangement links TRBV18 to TRBJ2-5; maybe TRBD1 (6 bases). The V end lost 2 bases, the J end lost 4 bases, and 14 bases lay between the germline ends. This CDR3 region has 15 residues. Germline assignment: CDR1 KGHSH and CDR2 LQKENI. CDR3 protein: CASSPGQQGRETQYF. CDR3 DNA sequence: TGTGCCAGCTCACCAGGGCAGCAGGGGCGAGAGACCCAGTACTTC.

V usage is TRBV4-1 and J usage is TRBJ1-3; 7 bases are a match to TRBD1. V trimming: 5 bases; J trimming: 7 bases; junction bases outside the gene matches: 14. The CDR3 has 16 amino acids. Germline assignment: CDR1 MGHRA and CDR2 YSYEKL. The CDR3 sequence: CASSTPTGDLGNTIYF. CDR3 nucleotide sequence: TGCGCCAGCAGCACACCCACAGGGGATTTGGGGAACACCATATATTTT.

This chain joins TRBV4-2 and TRBJ2-7; D is unresolved. The germline gives CDR1 LGHNA, CDR2 YNFKEQ. Trimming cost V 0 bases and J 6 bases, with 15 bases left between them. The CDR3 spans 15 residues. Here the CDR3 DNA reads TGTGCCAGCAGCCAAGATCAGTACCGGCGGACCGAGCAGTACTTC. Protein sequence: CASSQDQYRRTEQYF.

The chain uses TRBV7-2 and TRBJ2-2; no definite D call. V lost 2 bases, J lost 2 bases, and 12 bases lay in between. The CDR3 is made up of 16 amino acids. The germline CDR1 and CDR2 sequences are SGHTA and FQGNSA. The CDR3 bases are TGTGCCAGCAGCTTAACGTCCCGGCGCAACACCGGGGAGCTGTTTTTT. It translates to CASSLTSRRNTGELFF.

This clone was detected a few times. The chain uses TRBV3-1 (or the pseudogene TRBV3-2) and TRBJ2-2, with D hard to call. Germline loops: CDR1 LGHDT, CDR2 YNNKEL (reference sequence). V gave up 3 bases and J gave up 6 bases, with 8 bases separating them. This CDR3 is built from 13 residues. In DNA, the CDR3 is TGTGCCAGCAGCCAGAGAGGCGCCGGGGAGCTGTTTTTT. Protein sequence: CASSQRGAGELFF.